These 17 T cell receptor beta chains were sequenced from one sample in a study of CD4 T cells in relation to SARS-CoV-2 and coronaviruses. TCRdb's table, derived via immunoSEQ multiplex PCR, lists solely in-frame clones and lacks some. The sample shows about 22,000 clones, roughly 72% of them seen only once. Unexposed donor CD4+ T cells date from 2011-2018, before the COVID-19 pandemic. After about ten days of culture, CD4+ T cells were isolated. No antigen has been assigned to these receptors. Sequenced sample: CD4+ T cells from PBMCs, cultured in vitro. These receptors were collected from a human donor in good health.

This chain connects TRBV3-1 (or the pseudogene TRBV3-2) to TRBJ2-7, with no clear D. This CDR3 contains 13 residues. Germline CDR1 is LGHDT and CDR2 is YNNKEL (reference sequence). Trimming stripped 4 bases from V and 0 bases from J, with 7 bases between. CDR3 nucleotide sequence: TGTGCCAGCAGCCGACGGACCTCCTACGAGCAGTACTTC. Translation: CASSRRTSYEQYF.

The chain links TRBV5-1 to TRBJ2-5; 13 bases are shared with TRBD2. Germline lookup yields CDR1 SGHRS and CDR2 YFSETQ. There are 18 residues in the CDR3. J lost 1 base, V lost 4 bases, and 10 bases had no gene match. The CDR3 region is CASSRRLAGGTAQETQYF. Written as DNA, the CDR3 is TGCGCCAGCAGCCGCCGACTAGCGGGAGGAACCGCCCAAGAGACCCAGTACTTC.

The chain has TRBV5-1 and TRBJ1-4; TRBD1 matches 8 bases. Germline CDR1 and CDR2: SGHRS and YFSETQ. The junction had 10 bases not matched to a gene; V was cut back by 4 bases and J by 8 bases. The CDR3 is made up of 15 amino acids. The CDR3 nucleotides are TGCGCCAGCAGCGCAAGGACAGGGAAGGGGGAAAAACTGTTTTTT. Its translation is CASSARTGKGEKLFF.

The chain's CDR3 is CASSVGTDDGDTQYF. The CDR3 DNA follows: TGTGCCAGCAGCGTGGGGACAGATGACGGGGATACGCAGTATTTT. This chain uses TRBV9 with TRBJ2-3, with TRBD1 matching 7 bases. The CDR3 has 15 amino acids. The germline CDR1 and CDR2 sequences are SGDLS and YYNGEE. Trimming at V came to 2 bases and at J to 6 bases, leaving 9 bases not matched to a gene.

The genes are TRBV19 and TRBJ2-5, with a weak D call TRBD2 (6 bases). Trimming pared 4 bases from V and 9 bases from J, leaving 24 bases between. The CDR3 is made up of 16 amino acids. Germline V CDR1 and CDR2: LNHDA, SQIVND (reference sequence). This chain's CDR3 is CASSKAGSNLQGAQYF. CDR3 nucleotide sequence: TGTGCCAGTAGTAAGGCGGGGAGTAACCTCCAAGGGGCCCAGTACTTC. Looking up the rest from reference TRBV19 and TRBJ2-5 gives the full variable domain: DGGITQSPKYLFRKEGQNVTLSCEQNLNHDAMYWYRQDPGQGLRLIYYSQIVNDFQKGDIAEGYSVSREKKESFPLTVTSAQKNPTAFYLCASSKAGSNLQGAQYFGPGTRLLVL.

In this sample, this clone turned up once. The rearrangement uses TRBV7-2 and TRBJ2-1; D is undetermined. CDR3 size: 14 residues. Looked up from germline, CDR1 is SGHTA and CDR2 is FQGNSA. Trimming left V 1 base short and J 7 bases short, with 11 bases between. CDR3 nucleotide sequence: TGTGCCAGCAGCTTAGTTTCTGGGCGGAATGAGCAGTTCTTC. It translates to CASSLVSGRNEQFF.

The chain uses TRBV5-1 and TRBJ1-1; D ambiguous. The germline V and J ends were trimmed by 2 bases and 1 base, with 6 bases remaining between them. CDR1 is SGHRS, CDR2 YFSETQ, per germline. This CDR3 has 13 amino acids. CDR3 in amino acids: CASSFQGNTEAFF. CDR3 DNA: TGCGCCAGCAGCTTCCAAGGGAACACTGAAGCTTTCTTT.

This chain links TRBV4-2 with TRBJ2-7; 11 bases map to TRBD2. The germline CDR1 and CDR2 sequences are LGHNA and YNFKEQ. There are 18 residues in the CDR3. V trimming: 0 bases; J trimming: 4 bases; junction bases outside the gene matches: 11. DNA for the CDR3: TGTGCCAGCAGCCAAGATTCTGCGGCGGCTAGCGGGAGGTACGAGCAGTACTTC. This gives the protein CASSQDSAAASGRYEQYF.

The chain couples TRBV4-3 to TRBJ1-4, with 9 bases matching TRBD1. In germline, CDR1 is LGHNA, CDR2 YSLEER. This CDR3 has 15 residues. J lost 12 bases, V lost 4 bases, and 12 bases had no gene match. The CDR3 DNA reads as TGCGCCAGCAGCCCCACCCCGGGACAGGGACATCAACTGTTTTTT. Translation gives CASSPTPGQGHQLFF.

This clone was recorded only once. The chain combines TRBV18 with TRBJ1-4; TRBD1 might be the D (6 bases). Trimming took 6 bases from V and 8 from J, leaving 28 bases between them. CDR3 length equals 18 residues. Germline CDR1 is KGHSH and CDR2 is LQKENI. The DNA for the CDR3 is TGTGCCAGCTCCCCAGAGTCTACAGGGCTCGGTGCTGGCGAAAAACTGTTTTTT. Translated: CASSPESTGLGAGEKLFF.

The rearrangement joins TRBV30 to TRBJ2-4; a weak D match, TRBD2 (5 bases). The length of the CDR3 is 17 residues. V was trimmed by 0 bases and J by 0 bases, leaving 15 bases between them. CDR1 and CDR2 (germline): GTSNPN, SVGIG (reference sequence). In DNA, the CDR3 is TGTGCCTGGAGTGTTGGTGAGGGAGCTCCAGCCAAAAACATTCAGTACTTC. Its protein product is CAWSVGEGAPAKNIQYF.

The CDR3 reads CASSLMGPSTDTQYF. The DNA of the CDR3 is TGTGCCAGCAGCTTAATGGGCCCTAGCACAGATACGCAGTATTTT. The V and J genes are TRBV7-3 and TRBJ2-3; D remains ambiguous. V was trimmed by 1 base and J by 0 bases, leaving 8 bases between them. CDR3 length: 15 residues. The germline gives CDR1 SGHTA, CDR2 FQGTGA.

J is TRBJ2-2 and V is TRBV11-2; unclear D gene. Germline CDR1 and CDR2: SGHAT and FQNNGV. Trimming took off 4 bases at V and 0 bases at J, with 6 bases between the two ends. CDR3 size: 14 residues. Here the CDR3 DNA reads TGTGCCAGCAGCTCGCCTTCGAACACCGGGGAGCTGTTTTTT. Residues: CASSSPSNTGELFF.

The V and J genes are TRBV7-2 and TRBJ2-7, with 10 bases identical to TRBD2. This CDR3 is 16 amino acids long. Per germline, CDR1 SGHTA and CDR2 FQGNSA. V lost 1 base, J lost 3 bases, and 6 bases stayed unmatched. CDR3 protein: CASSLVGASGSYEQYF. The CDR3 region has the DNA TGTGCCAGCAGCTTAGTCGGGGCTAGCGGGAGCTACGAGCAGTACTTC.

The gene calls are TRBV5-1 and TRBJ1-1; maybe TRBD1 (5 bases). Trimming removed 6 bases at V and 5 bases at J, with 11 bases between. This CDR3 region has 12 residues. Germline assignment: CDR1 SGHRS and CDR2 YFSETQ. The CDR3 sequence is CASMREGTEAFF. CDR3 nucleotide sequence: TGCGCCAGCATGAGGGAGGGGACTGAAGCTTTCTTT.

In the case of this clone: The sample has other DNA sequences that encode this CDR3 too. The J gene is TRBJ2-7, the V gene TRBV4-3; tentative D call: TRBD2 (5 bases). The ends were cut back, 3 bases at V and 4 bases at J, with 19 bases in the middle. The CDR3 sequence is 16 residues long. In germline, CDR1 is LGHNA, CDR2 YSLEER. The CDR3 sequence is CASSQAGRGLPYEQYF. In DNA, the CDR3 is TGCGCCAGCAGCCAGGCCGGCCGAGGGCTCCCGTACGAGCAGTACTTC.

J is TRBJ2-3 and V is TRBV4-2; possibly TRBD2 for D (6 bases). V was shortened by 0 bases and J by 4 bases, with 11 bases between the two germline ends. Germline V CDR1 and CDR2: LGHNA, YNFKEQ. The CDR3 consists of 15 residues. CDR3 loop: CASSQDGGTADTQYF. The CDR3 coding sequence is TGTGCCAGCAGCCAAGATGGTGGGACTGCAGATACGCAGTATTTT.